The 22 T cell receptor beta chains below come from one sample, sequenced in a study of cytomegalovirus exposure and HLA in healthy donors (dated by TCRdb to about 2017). Library prep was done by the immunoSEQ multiplex PCR assay. A mixture of 60 forward primers for TCR Vbeta segments and 13 reverse primers for TCR Jbeta segments was used in the multiplex PCR. Drawn from immuneACCESS, this table holds only the in-frame rearrangements with V and J called that TCRdb kept. Clones are partly lost; checked studies trace under half to an unresolved V gene and leave the rest unexplained. Present in this sample are 30,000 to 40,000 clones, roughly 82% of which were seen just once. Of the sample, roughly a tenth falls within the top ten clones. The material sequenced was PBMCs. These receptor sequences come from a woman younger than 30 in good health and CMV-seropositive.

Points on this clone: Additional DNA sequences in this sample encode the identical CDR3. The CDR3 spells CATSRDPAEAAYTF. CDR3 DNA sequence: TGTGCCACCAGCAGAGATCCGGCCGAGGCCGCGTATACCTTC. The chain employs TRBV15 and TRBJ1-2; D is unresolved. The CDR3 consists of 14 residues. Trimming pared 0 bases from V and 14 bases from J, leaving 19 bases between. Germline values: CDR1 LNHNV, CDR2 YYDKDF (reference sequence).

The genes are TRBV6-5 and TRBJ2-3; no clear D gene. Trimming left V 5 bases short and J 4 bases short, with 13 bases between. This CDR3 contains 14 residues. Germline CDR1 and CDR2: MNHEY and SVGAGI. The CDR3 region has the DNA TGTGCCAGCAGTGAAGTGACTGAACCAGATACGCAGTATTTT. Translating gives CASSEVTEPDTQYF.

This chain links TRBV28 with TRBJ1-6; no firm D call. V was cut by 6 bases and J by 9 bases, with 15 bases left in between. In germline, CDR1 is MDHEN, CDR2 SYDVKM. The CDR3 covers 14 residues. DNA of the CDR3: TGTGCCAGCAGGGAGGGCCGAATCGGTTCACCCCTCCACTTT. Translation gives CASREGRIGSPLHF. The full variable domain, rest sourced from reference TRBV28 and TRBJ1-6, is DVKVTQSSRYLVKRTGEKVFLECVQDMDHENMFWYRQDPGLGLRLIYFSYDVKMKEKGDIPEGYSVSREKKERFSLILESASTNQTSMYLCASREGRIGSPLHFGNGTRLTVT.

The table lists this clone with a count of one. The rearrangement links TRBV5-1 to TRBJ2-7; D perhaps matches TRBD1 (6 bases). The CDR3 is made up of 15 amino acids. Between the trimmed V and J ends, which lost 4 bases and 2 bases, there was a span of 16 bases. CDR1 and CDR2 from the germline V gene are SGHRS and YFSETQ. The CDR3 bases are TGCGCCAGCAGCCCCTACAGGGATTTACCCTACGAGCAGTACTTC. Encoded protein: CASSPYRDLPYEQYF.

This rearrangement joins TRBV2 to TRBJ1-5; unclear D gene. V was cut by 5 bases and J by 3 bases, with 8 bases left in between. Germline V CDR1 and CDR2: SNHLY, FYNNEI. The CDR3 runs to 13 residues. In DNA, the CDR3 is TGTGCCAGCAGTCGGGAAATCAATCAGCCCCAGCATTTT. Translated, it gives CASSREINQPQHF.

The rearrangement links TRBV7-2 to TRBJ2-4; D not certain. The germline V gene encodes CDR1 SGHTA and CDR2 FQGNSA. V lost 1 base and J lost 0, with 10 bases in between. The CDR3 runs to 16 residues. In nucleotides, the CDR3 is TGTGCCAGCAGCTTAGGTTCCAGATTAGCCAAAAACATTCAGTACTTC. It encodes CASSLGSRLAKNIQYF.

This chain joins TRBV5-6 and TRBJ1-1; TRBD1 matches at 8 bases. The germline gives CDR1 SGHDT, CDR2 YYEEEE. With 7 bases clipped from V and 5 bases from J, the junction kept 13 bases outside the gene matches. This CDR3 comprises 15 residues. DNA of the CDR3: TGTGCCAGCGCCGGGGGCAGGGGGCGCGGAACTGAAGCTTTCTTT. This codes for CASAGGRGRGTEAFF.

The chain has TRBV13 and TRBJ2-5; D perhaps matches TRBD2 (5 bases). V was cut by 5 bases and J by 1 base, with 14 bases left in between. Looked up from germline, CDR1 is PRHDT and CDR2 is FYEKMQ (reference sequence). This CDR3 has 15 residues. DNA for the CDR3: TGTGCCAGCAGCGAGGGCTTGTTGGGCCAAGAGACCCAGTACTTC. Its translation: CASSEGLLGQETQYF.

J is TRBJ2-6 and V is TRBV7-9, with D unresolved. V gave up 5 bases and J gave up 4 bases, with 9 bases separating them. Germline CDR1 is SEHNR and CDR2 is FQNEAQ (reference sequence). There are 14 residues in the CDR3. The CDR3 sequence: CASSVVGGANVLTF. CDR3 nucleotides: TGTGCCAGCAGCGTGGTGGGCGGGGCCAACGTCCTGACTTTC.

The chain carries TRBV29-1 and TRBJ2-2; perhaps TRBD1 as D (6 bases). Germline V gene lookup returns CDR1 SQVTM and CDR2 ANQGSEA. The CDR3 spans 12 residues. The V end lost 7 bases, the J end lost 3 bases, and 9 bases lay between the germline ends. The CDR3 DNA reads TGCAGCGGTGGACAGCACACCGGGGAGCTGTTTTTT. Its protein is CSGGQHTGELFF.

The chain is built from TRBV14 and TRBJ2-1; 8 bases map to TRBD2. The V gene end was trimmed by 0 bases and the J gene end by 7 bases; junction bases not matched to a gene: 5. The CDR3 is made up of 15 amino acids. CDR1 and CDR2 (germline): SGHDN, FVKESK. The CDR3 nucleotides are TGTGCCAGCAGCCAAGATCTCGGGAGGGGAAATGAGCAGTTCTTC. It is translated as CASSQDLGRGNEQFF.

V usage is TRBV30 and J usage is TRBJ2-5; TRBD2 matches at 11 bases. The CDR3 has 15 residues. CDR1 is GTSNPN and CDR2 is SVGIG in the germline V gene (reference sequence). The ends lost 2 bases at V and 1 base at J; junction bases unmatched: 3. The CDR3: CAWSKGLAVQETQYF. DNA of the CDR3: TGTGCCTGGAGTAAGGGACTAGCGGTCCAAGAGACCCAGTACTTC.

The chain combines TRBV29-1 with TRBJ2-1, with TRBD2 matching 8 bases. J was trimmed by 8 bases and V by 3 bases; bases with no gene match: 9. CDR1 SQVTM and CDR2 ANQGSEA come from the germline V gene. The CDR3 runs to 14 residues. The CDR3 bases are TGCAGCGTTGATGGAGCGGGAGATCGCGATGAGCAGTTCTTC. Translation gives CSVDGAGDRDEQFF.

V usage is TRBV4-1 and J usage is TRBJ1-2; 8 bases are shared with TRBD1. With 3 bases clipped from V and 9 bases from J, the junction kept 12 bases outside the gene matches. This CDR3 contains 15 residues. CDR1 is MGHRA and CDR2 is YSYEKL in the germline V gene. The CDR3 reads CASSQGPGQGRSYTF. Here the CDR3 DNA reads TGCGCCAGCAGCCAGGGACCCGGACAGGGTCGGAGCTACACCTTC.

The chain couples TRBV10-1 to TRBJ2-7; the D gene is possibly TRBD2 (6 bases). Deletions cut 3 bases from V and 1 base from J, with 7 bases between. The germline V gene encodes CDR1 WNHNN and CDR2 SYGVQD (reference sequence). The CDR3 loop spans 13 amino acids. The CDR3 bases are TGCGCCAGCAGTGATCGGGGGTCCTACGAGCAGTACTTC. This codes for CASSDRGSYEQYF.

A few counts support this clone. The rearrangement joins TRBV4-3 to TRBJ1-3; no firm D call. The V gene's germline CDR1 is LGHNA and CDR2 YSLEER. The CDR3 length is 17 residues. The V end lost 0 bases, the J end lost 0 bases, and 12 bases lay between the germline ends. The CDR3 coding sequence is TGCGCCAGCAGCCAAGATTTGTACCGGAGCTCTGGAAACACCATATATTTT. Its translation is CASSQDLYRSSGNTIYF.

The gene calls are TRBV28 and TRBJ2-1, with 10 positions matching TRBD1. The CDR3 extends over 19 amino acids. Unmatched junction bases numbered 18, after V lost 5 bases and J lost 5 bases. CDR1 is MDHEN, CDR2 SYDVKM, per germline. CDR3 sequence (DNA): TGTGCCAGCAGTCTACCGGGACAGGGGTTTTTTGCGGTTAACAATGAGCAGTTCTTC. The encoded protein is CASSLPGQGFFAVNNEQFF.

The V gene is TRBV2, the J gene TRBJ2-5, with 9 bases lining up with TRBD2. This CDR3 has 17 residues. The V gene end was trimmed by 2 bases and the J gene end by 1 base; junction bases not matched to a gene: 8. CDR1 SNHLY and CDR2 FYNNEI come from the germline V gene. For the CDR3, the DNA is TGTGCCAGCAGTGAATTCTTGGGGACTAGCACCCAAGAGACCCAGTACTTC. Residues: CASSEFLGTSTQETQYF.

V is TRBV18 and J is TRBJ2-5; maybe TRBD2 (6 bases). Germline V gives CDR1 KGHSH, CDR2 LQKENI. The V gene lost 5 bases and the J gene lost 3 bases, with 19 bases spanning the gap. This CDR3 region has 16 residues. The chain's CDR3 is CASSDDGDFIKETQYF. DNA for the CDR3: TGTGCCAGCTCAGACGATGGGGACTTTATAAAAGAGACCCAGTACTTC.

The J gene is TRBJ2-1, the V gene TRBV7-9, with TRBD2 matching over 12 bases. Trimming cost V 4 bases and J 2 bases; bases outside gene matches: 3. This CDR3 is built from 16 residues. Germline V gene lookup returns CDR1 SEHNR and CDR2 FQNEAQ (reference sequence). CDR3 DNA: TGTGCCAGCAGCTCGCTAGCGGGGGGGACCTACAATGAGCAGTTCTTC. Amino acids: CASSSLAGGTYNEQFF.

This clone appeared a single time. This chain joins TRBV30 and TRBJ2-1; tentative D call: TRBD1 (5 bases). The CDR3 totals 13 residues. Germline loops: CDR1 GTSNPN, CDR2 SVGIG (reference sequence). Trimming pared 3 bases from V and 6 bases from J, leaving 12 bases between. CDR3 sequence (DNA): TGTGCCTGGAGGACAGACGCTATCAATGAGCAGTTCTTC. It codes for CAWRTDAINEQFF.

V and J are TRBV7-9 and TRBJ2-1, with D maybe TRBD2 (5 bases). V lost 5 bases and J 0 bases, leaving 14 bases between the germline ends. The CDR3 extends over 16 amino acids. Germline V gives CDR1 SEHNR, CDR2 FQNEAQ (reference sequence). CDR3 in DNA: TGTGCCAGCAGCGGATACAGAGGGAGCTCCTACAATGAGCAGTTCTTC. Residues: CASSGYRGSSYNEQFF.